What follows are 17 T cell receptor beta chains derived from one specimen sequenced in a study of T cell responses to AZD1222 COVID-19 vaccine. Here immunoSEQ multiplex PCR was the method, and the copy in TCRdb shows in-frame clones only, minus some. Of about 170,000 clones listed, 85% to 90% are singletons. This sample comprised peripheral blood, obtained on day 0 of AZD1222 vaccination. The receptors derive from an adult in good health.

V gene TRBV5-1 combines with J gene TRBJ2-1, with 9 bases that match TRBD2. Trimming removed 0 bases from V and 9 bases from J; junction bases left unmatched: 7. Germline CDR1 and CDR2: SGHRS and YFSETQ. The CDR3 spans 15 residues. The CDR3, as DNA: TGCGCCAGCAGCTTGGACGGGACTAGCCACACTGAGCAGTTCTTC. This encodes CASSLDGTSHTEQFF.

The chain employs TRBV11-2 and TRBJ1-2; no reliable D call. The germline CDR1 and CDR2 sequences are SGHAT and FQNNGV. This CDR3 has 11 residues. V lost 6 bases to trimming and J lost 4 bases, with 6 bases between them. CDR3 DNA sequence: TGTGCCAGCAGAACAGCCTATGGCTACACCTTC. It encodes CASRTAYGYTF.

V usage is TRBV21-1 and J usage is TRBJ2-7; the table's D gene call, TRBD1, was not cross checked with the DNA. TRBV21-1 is shown as a pseudogene. This CDR3 contains 16 residues. CDR3 region: CASSKAETDSYYEQYV. The CDR3 bases are TGTGCCAGCAGCAAAGCGGAAACGGACAGTTACTACGAGCAGTACGTC.

This sequence joins TRBV6-2 or TRBV6-3 and TRBJ2-7; D may be TRBD2 (5 bases). The germline V gene encodes CDR1 MNHEY and CDR2 SVGEGT. V dropped 4 bases and J dropped 0 bases, with 25 bases sitting between them. The CDR3 is 19 residues long. The CDR3 protein is CASSSDSTLGEFRSYEQYF. In nucleotides, the CDR3 is TGTGCCAGCAGTTCCGATTCGACCCTGGGAGAATTCCGCTCCTACGAGCAGTACTTC.

The V call is TRBV7-3, the J call TRBJ2-1, with TRBD2 matching over 7 bases. V dropped 2 bases and J dropped 2; count of bases not matched to a gene: 6. The CDR3 has 16 residues. Germline V lookup: CDR1 SGHTA, CDR2 FQGTGA. Here the CDR3 reads CASSLLAGATYNEQFF. The CDR3 DNA sequence: TGTGCCAGCAGCTTACTGGCGGGAGCGACCTACAATGAGCAGTTCTTC.

The rearrangement links TRBV5-1 to TRBJ2-4; TRBD1 matches 8 bases. Losses at the gene ends were 3 bases for V and 2 bases for J; bases not matched to a gene: 7. This CDR3 has 16 residues. Germline CDR1 and CDR2: SGHRS and YFSETQ. CDR3 in amino acids: CASSSGQGGPKNIQYF. CDR3 coding DNA: TGCGCCAGCAGCTCTGGACAGGGAGGACCCAAAAACATTCAGTACTTC.

The chain recombines TRBV3-1 (or the pseudogene TRBV3-2) with TRBJ1-4; D is ambiguous. Trimming removed 0 bases at V and 3 bases at J, with 14 bases between. The germline CDR1 and CDR2 sequences are LGHDT and YNNKEL (reference sequence). This CDR3 comprises 17 residues. The CDR3: CASSQEAVARANEKLFF. The CDR3, as DNA: TGTGCCAGCAGCCAAGAGGCCGTCGCGCGGGCTAATGAAAAACTGTTTTTT.

The rearrangement joins TRBV7-9 to TRBJ2-5, with TRBD1 as a possible D gene (5 bases). Trimming removed 5 bases at V and 1 base at J, with 11 bases between. Germline V gene data show CDR1 as SEHNR and CDR2 as FQNEAQ (reference sequence). The CDR3 sequence is 14 residues long. The chain's CDR3 is CASSLGHIQETQYF. Here the CDR3 DNA reads TGTGCCAGCAGCCTCGGACACATCCAAGAGACCCAGTACTTC.

This chain joins TRBV10-3 and TRBJ1-1; 11 nucleotides agree with TRBD1. Germline V gives CDR1 ENHRY, CDR2 SYGVKD. CDR3 length equals 17 residues. Trimming at V came to 6 bases and at J to 2 bases, leaving 11 bases not matched to a gene. CDR3 nucleotides: TGTGCCATCAGGTCCGCGGGGACAGGGGGTCGCAACACTGAAGCTTTCTTT. This codes for CAIRSAGTGGRNTEAFF.

This clone was seen a single time. The chain joins TRBV5-1 to TRBJ1-1; D remains ambiguous. Trimming pared 0 bases from V and 10 bases from J, leaving 13 bases between. This CDR3 region has 13 residues. The germline V gene encodes CDR1 SGHRS and CDR2 YFSETQ. CDR3 in DNA: TGCGCCAGCAGCTTGGAGCAGTCCCTTGTAGCTTTCTTT. Its translation: CASSLEQSLVAFF.

This sequence joins TRBV19 and TRBJ1-2; 7 nucleotides agree with TRBD1. Germline trimming cut 7 bases from V and 6 bases from J; bases unmatched to any gene: 8. This CDR3 has 13 amino acids. Germline CDR1 LNHDA, CDR2 SQIVND (reference sequence). CDR3 DNA: TGTGCCAGTACTAAGGACAGGACGAATGGCTACACCTTC. It encodes CASTKDRTNGYTF.

This chain connects TRBV7-3 to TRBJ1-1, with TRBD1 as a possible D gene (6 bases). Trimming pared 2 bases from V and 4 bases from J, leaving 11 bases between. The CDR3 spans 14 residues. The V gene's germline CDR1 is SGHTA and CDR2 FQGTGA. The CDR3 nucleotides read TGTGCCAGCAGCTTACAGGGGCTGAGCACTGAAGCTTTCTTT. Amino acids: CASSLQGLSTEAFF.

The chain couples TRBV6-6 to TRBJ1-1; a weak D match, TRBD1 (5 bases). V lost 2 bases to trimming and J lost 4 bases, with 8 bases between them. Per the germline V gene, CDR1 is MNHNY and CDR2 is SVGAGI (reference sequence). CDR3 size: 13 residues. CDR3 residues: CASSYLGVTEAFF. CDR3 nucleotide sequence: TGTGCCAGCAGTTACCTAGGGGTCACTGAAGCTTTCTTT.

Here the CDR3 DNA reads TGTGCCAGCAGTTTAGTCAGCAAGCACCATCAGCCCCAGCATTTT. Protein: CASSLVSKHHQPQHF. The chain combines TRBV27 with TRBJ1-5; D is unresolved. Trimming shortened V by 2 bases and J by 5 bases, and 13 bases separated the two germline ends. The germline V gene has CDR1 MNHEY and CDR2 SMNVEV (reference sequence). CDR3 size: 15 residues.

This chain joins TRBV28 and TRBJ1-2; the D is unclear. Trimming took off 2 bases at V and 6 bases at J, with 16 bases between the two ends. CDR1 MDHEN and CDR2 SYDVKM come from the germline V gene. The CDR3 consists of 15 residues. The CDR3 DNA reads TGTGCCAGCAGTTTAAAGCCCCGGGCCGGAAATGGCTACACCTTC. It translates to CASSLKPRAGNGYTF.

This chain joins TRBV28 and TRBJ2-3; the match to TRBD2 covers 9 bases. This CDR3 has 15 amino acids. The germline V gene encodes CDR1 MDHEN and CDR2 SYDVKM. V was pared by 6 bases and J by 5 bases, with 9 bases of the junction left unmatched. As DNA, the CDR3 is TGTGCCAGCAGCTTTTTGAGCGGGGGGAAAGATACGCAGTATTTT. Amino acid sequence: CASSFLSGGKDTQYF.

This clone has a handful of counts. The chain joins TRBV2 to TRBJ2-3; D is ambiguous. The V end lost 7 bases, the J end lost 0 bases, and 11 bases lay between the germline ends. The V gene's germline CDR1 is SNHLY and CDR2 FYNNEI. CDR3 length: 14 residues. This CDR3 reads CASIVGTSTDTQYF. DNA of the CDR3: TGTGCCAGCATTGTGGGAACTAGCACAGATACGCAGTATTTT.